This T cell receptor beta chain was identified during a study of vaccination and CD4 T cells after COVID-19. Study-level information: Of the convalescent patients, who were SARS-CoV-2 positive by nasal swab PCR, about ten had mild and one severe disease. Each person enrolled got two BNT162b2 or mRNA-1273 vaccine doses.

CDR1 is SEHNR, CDR2 FQNEAQ, per germline (reference sequence). The CDR3 consists of 15 residues. V lost 5 bases and J lost 5; bases outside the gene matches: 9. Once obtained from cultured CD4+ T cells, the DNA was sequenced using the Oncomine TCR Beta short-read assay. Using the QIAamp micro DNA kit, genomic DNA was extracted from the CD4+ T cells that had been cultured. Each CDR3 protein gets one entry after TCRdb re-called the PCR reads with MiXCR. The sample holds 15,000 to 20,000 distinct CDR3 sequences; roughly 43% are singletons and the top ten take approximately 6%. This clonotype was observed a handful of times. Its target is not known. Treatment indicated: approximately 10-day PBMC culture with coronavirus spike peptide pools or control peptides (ViraFEST assay). ViraFEST used peptide pools to expand antigen-specific T cells before TCR sequencing.

The sequence came from a human donor who had recovered from COVID-19. The rearrangement joins TRBV7-9 to TRBJ2-5, with 9 bases that match TRBD1. Material: CD4+ T cells from blood, cultured in vitro, obtained before SARS-CoV-2 vaccination. CDR3 coding DNA: TGTGCCAGCAGCCAAAACAGGGGGCGCATTGAGACCCAGTACTTC. Translating gives CASSQNRGRIETQYF.